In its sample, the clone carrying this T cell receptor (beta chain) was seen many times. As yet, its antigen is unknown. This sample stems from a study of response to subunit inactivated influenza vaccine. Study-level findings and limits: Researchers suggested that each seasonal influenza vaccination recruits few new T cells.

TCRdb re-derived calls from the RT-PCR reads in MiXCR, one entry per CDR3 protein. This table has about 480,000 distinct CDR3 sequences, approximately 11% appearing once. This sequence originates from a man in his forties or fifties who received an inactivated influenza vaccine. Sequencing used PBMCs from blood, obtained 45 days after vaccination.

CDR3 loop: CASSLAGRDTQYF. In DNA, the CDR3 is TGTGCCAGCAGTTTAGCAGGGAGGGATACGCAGTATTTT. The chain carries TRBV12-3 or TRBV12-4 and TRBJ2-3; D possibly corresponds to TRBD2 (6 bases). The CDR3 is 13 amino acids. V dropped 0 bases and J dropped 6 bases, with 7 bases sitting between them.